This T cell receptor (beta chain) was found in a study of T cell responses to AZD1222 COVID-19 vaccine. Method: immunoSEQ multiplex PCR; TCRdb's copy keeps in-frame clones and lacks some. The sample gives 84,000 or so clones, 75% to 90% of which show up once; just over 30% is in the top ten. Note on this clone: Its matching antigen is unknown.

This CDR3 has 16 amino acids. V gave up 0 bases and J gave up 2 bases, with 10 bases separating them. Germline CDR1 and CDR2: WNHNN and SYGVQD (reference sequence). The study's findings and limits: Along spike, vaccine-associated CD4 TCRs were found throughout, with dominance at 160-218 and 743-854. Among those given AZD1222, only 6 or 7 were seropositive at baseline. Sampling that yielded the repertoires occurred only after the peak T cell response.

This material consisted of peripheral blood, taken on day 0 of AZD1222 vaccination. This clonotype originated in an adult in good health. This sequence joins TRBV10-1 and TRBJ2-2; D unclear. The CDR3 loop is CASSESLRGNTGELFF. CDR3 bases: TGCGCCAGCAGTGAGTCGCTACGCGGCAACACCGGGGAGCTGTTTTTT.